What follows describes a single T cell receptor (beta chain). What it binds is not known. This sample was included in a study of a mutant IDH1 vaccine in newly diagnosed glioma. Across the study: In weeks 1, 3, 5, 7, 11, 15, 19 and 23, patients were vaccinated. Study-wide results and caveats: Around 93% of patients showed vaccine-induced immune responses across multiple MHC alleles.

Specified time point: week 11, during vaccination. Alongside topical imiquimod, each dose of vaccine comprised 300 ug of mutant IDH1 20-mer peptide. The CDR3 length is 14 residues. Per germline, CDR1 WSHSY and CDR2 SAAADI. Trimming took off 0 bases at V and 6 bases at J, with 11 bases between the two ends. The assay was immunoSEQ multiplex PCR, and TCRdb's table has in-frame clones only and misses some. The sample lists about 21,000 clones; roughly 89% were seen once. The gene calls are TRBV10-2 and TRBJ1-2; tentatively, D is TRBD1 (6 bases). The sequence derives from a middle-aged woman with glioma. Sequenced here: PBMCs, sampled from a glioma patient whose treatment included an IDH1 peptide vaccine. CDR3 DNA sequence: TGCGCCAGCAGTGAGTCGGGGGGCTGGAATGGCTACACCTTC. Translation: CASSESGGWNGYTF.